The rows below give T cell receptor beta chains drawn from one sample of a study of metastatic and nonmetastatic thyroid tumors. From the PCR reads, TCRdb re-called clones with MiXCR. The table lists roughly 14,000 clones, roughly 30% of them singletons. The sample taken for sequencing was tumor tissue. These receptor sequences come from a female donor with papillary thyroid cancer or a benign thyroid nodule (not recorded which). Some clones in this sample may be carry-over from other donors' samples. The conserved cysteine and the conserved F or W are not part of the CDR3 here. Each record gives: J gene, V gene, CDR3 protein.

TRBJ2-3 TRBV4-1 ASSQRTGGGTDTQY
TRBJ2-7 TRBV20-1 SAIPGQSSYEQY
TRBJ2-7 TRBV20-1 SAAVLTGEQY
TRBJ2-7 TRBV30 AWSKGPGPAYEQY
TRBJ2-5 TRBV7-8 ASSPRTGLQETQY
TRBJ1-1 TRBV4-2 ASSQEWLGNTEAF
TRBJ1-6 TRBV4-1 ASSQDREWSPFH
TRBJ2-2 TRBV4-3 ASSQAGGNTGELF
TRBJ1-1 TRBV19 ASSSTGATEAF
TRBJ2-1 TRBV20-1 SARGRLAGLYNEQF
TRBJ2-7 TRBV28 ASSFSKGQGGEEQY
TRBJ1-2 TRBV6-1 ASRSLTHGYT
TRBJ1-6 TRBV30 AWRRRSPLH
TRBJ2-1 TRBV7-3 ASSPGIGTGPPGEQF
TRBJ2-3 TRBV2 ASRRGDTQY
TRBJ2-7 TRBV25-1 ASSGGLAVSSYEQY
TRBJ1-2 TRBV11-2 ANSPGKGGTANYGYT
TRBJ1-4 TRBV7-9 ATHRAEKLF
TRBJ1-4 TRBV3-1 ASSLRQASNEKLF
TRBJ2-3 TRBV20-1 SARDWTSGDTDTQY
TRBJ1-3 TRBV6-9 AISLRVGGYSGNTIY
TRBJ2-7 TRBV2 ARGLAGAGYEQY
TRBJ2-7 TRBV4-1 ASSQEASDSSYEQY
TRBJ1-4 TRBV20-1 SASTVGRGEKLF
TRBJ2-7 TRBV5-1 ASSYWTSREQY
TRBJ1-1 TRBV12-3/TRBV12-4 ASSPPFTGITEAF
TRBJ2-1 TRBV6-1 ASSEKTVQF
TRBJ2-1 TRBV12-3/TRBV12-4 ASSLNVPPGSEQF
TRBJ1-6 TRBV28 ASRPGQFYNSPLH
TRBJ2-6 TRBV12-3/TRBV12-4 ASSLGSGANVLT
TRBJ2-3 TRBV7-8 ASSLDTDTQY
TRBJ2-7 TRBV6-5 ASSLDRSYEQY
TRBJ2-1 TRBV5-4 ASSLAGTGIYEQF
TRBJ1-4 TRBV30 AWSFTGQGVTNEKLF
TRBJ2-1 TRBV20-1 SARTSRGPTGGEQF
TRBJ1-4 TRBV20-1 SAMDRYNEKLF
TRBJ2-7 TRBV3-1 ASSPPGRSPQY
TRBJ2-1 TRBV20-1 SSPRDIAGNEQF
TRBJ2-6 TRBV20-1 SSRFTGASGANVLT
TRBJ1-2 TRBV28 ASSSGAAYRGYT
TRBJ2-3 TRBV6-2/TRBV6-3 ASSNRRKCTDTQY
TRBJ1-6 TRBV30 AWSTGLSPLH
TRBJ1-4 TRBV18 ASSSGQGATNEKLF
TRBJ2-7 TRBV6-1 ASSESSGESYEQY
TRBJ2-3 TRBV11-2 ASSQLTGGGDTQY
TRBJ2-1 TRBV3-1 ASSLSVGDEQF
TRBJ2-7 TRBV11-2 ASSAGHASYEQY
TRBJ2-7 TRBV2 ASSEAKRGAYEQY
TRBJ1-5 TRBV20-1 SARRQGEYSNQPQH
TRBJ1-1 TRBV5-1 ASRARVNTEAF
TRBJ1-5 TRBV6-1 ASSVLGGVGQPQH
TRBJ1-2 TRBV28 ASSLFLDSSNYGYT
TRBJ2-7 TRBV7-2 ASSSRTSFSYEQY
TRBJ2-7 TRBV7-6 ASSSSRGYEQY
TRBJ1-2 TRBV6-2/TRBV6-3 ASSYSEGYT
TRBJ1-1 TRBV3-1 ASSQELTIGTEAF
TRBJ2-5 TRBV30 AWSTLPAGYETQY
TRBJ1-6 TRBV19 ASSMVWDSPLH
TRBJ2-2 TRBV20-1 SALSGGGTGELF